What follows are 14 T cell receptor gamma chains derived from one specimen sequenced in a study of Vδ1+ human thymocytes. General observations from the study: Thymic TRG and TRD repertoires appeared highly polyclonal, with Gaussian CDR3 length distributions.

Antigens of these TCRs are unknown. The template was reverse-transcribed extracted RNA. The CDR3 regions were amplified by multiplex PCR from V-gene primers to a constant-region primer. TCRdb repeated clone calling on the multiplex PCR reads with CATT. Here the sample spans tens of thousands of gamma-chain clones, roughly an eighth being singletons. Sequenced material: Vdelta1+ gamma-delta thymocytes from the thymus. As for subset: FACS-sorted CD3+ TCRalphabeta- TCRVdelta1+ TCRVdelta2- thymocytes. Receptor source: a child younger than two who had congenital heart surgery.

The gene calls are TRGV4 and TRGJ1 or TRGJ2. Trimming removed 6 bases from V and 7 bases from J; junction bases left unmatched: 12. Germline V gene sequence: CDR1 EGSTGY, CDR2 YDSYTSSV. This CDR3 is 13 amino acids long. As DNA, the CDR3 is TGTGCCACCTGGAACCCCGCAGGCTATAAGAAACTCTTT. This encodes CATWNPAGYKKLF.

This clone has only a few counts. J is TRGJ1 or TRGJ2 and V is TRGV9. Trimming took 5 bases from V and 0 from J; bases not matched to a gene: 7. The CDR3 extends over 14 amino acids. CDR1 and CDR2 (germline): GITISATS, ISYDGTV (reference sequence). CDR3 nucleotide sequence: TGTGCCTTGTGGGGCCGCCTGAATTATTATAAGAAACTCTTT. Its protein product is CALWGRLNYYKKLF.

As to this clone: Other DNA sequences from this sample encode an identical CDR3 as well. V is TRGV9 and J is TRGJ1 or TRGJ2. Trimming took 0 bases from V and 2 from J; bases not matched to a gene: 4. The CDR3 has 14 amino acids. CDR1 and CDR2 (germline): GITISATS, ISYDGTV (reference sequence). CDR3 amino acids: CALWEVTDYYKKLF. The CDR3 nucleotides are TGTGCCTTGTGGGAGGTGACCGATTATTATAAGAAACTCTTT.

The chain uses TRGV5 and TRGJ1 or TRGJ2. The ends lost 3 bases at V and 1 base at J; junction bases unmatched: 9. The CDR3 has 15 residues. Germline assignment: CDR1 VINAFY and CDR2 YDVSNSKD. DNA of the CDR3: TGTGCCACCTGGGACGGACACGGAAATTATTATAAGAAACTCTTT. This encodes CATWDGHGNYYKKLF.

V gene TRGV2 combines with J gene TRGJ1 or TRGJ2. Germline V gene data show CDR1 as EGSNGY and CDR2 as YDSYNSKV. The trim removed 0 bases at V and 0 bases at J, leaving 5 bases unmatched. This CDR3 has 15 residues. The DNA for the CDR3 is TGTGCCACCTGGGACGGGCGTTCGAATTATTATAAGAAACTCTTT. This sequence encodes CATWDGRSNYYKKLF.

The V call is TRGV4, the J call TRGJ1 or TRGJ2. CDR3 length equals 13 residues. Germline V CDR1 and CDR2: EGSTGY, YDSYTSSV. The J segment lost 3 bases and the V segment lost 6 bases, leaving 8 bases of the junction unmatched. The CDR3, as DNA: TGTGCCACCTGGAATCGGATTTATTATAAGAAACTCTTT. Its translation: CATWNRIYYKKLF.

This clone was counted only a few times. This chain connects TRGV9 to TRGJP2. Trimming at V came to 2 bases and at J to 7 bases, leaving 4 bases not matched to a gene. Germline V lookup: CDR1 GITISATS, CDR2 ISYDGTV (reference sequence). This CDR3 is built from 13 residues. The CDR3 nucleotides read TGTGCCTTGTGGGAGGCCCCTGATTGGATCAAGACGTTT. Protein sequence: CALWEAPDWIKTF.

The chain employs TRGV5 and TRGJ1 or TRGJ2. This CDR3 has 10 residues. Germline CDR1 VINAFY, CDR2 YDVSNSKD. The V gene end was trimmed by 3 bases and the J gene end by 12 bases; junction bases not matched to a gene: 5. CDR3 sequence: CATWDGGKLF. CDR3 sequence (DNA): TGTGCCACCTGGGACGGGGGGAAACTCTTT.

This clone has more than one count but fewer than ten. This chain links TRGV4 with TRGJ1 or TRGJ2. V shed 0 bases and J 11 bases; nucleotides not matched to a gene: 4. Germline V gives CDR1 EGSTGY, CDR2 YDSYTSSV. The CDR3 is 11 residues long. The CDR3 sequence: CATWDGQEKLF. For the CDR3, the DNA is TGTGCCACCTGGGATGGGCAAGAGAAACTCTTT.

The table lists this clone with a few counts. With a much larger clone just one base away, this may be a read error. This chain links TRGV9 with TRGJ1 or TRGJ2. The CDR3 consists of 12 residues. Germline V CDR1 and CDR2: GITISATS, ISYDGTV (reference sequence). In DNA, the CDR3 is TGTGCATTGTGGGAGGGCTATTATAAGAAACTCTTT. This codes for CALWEGYYKKLF.

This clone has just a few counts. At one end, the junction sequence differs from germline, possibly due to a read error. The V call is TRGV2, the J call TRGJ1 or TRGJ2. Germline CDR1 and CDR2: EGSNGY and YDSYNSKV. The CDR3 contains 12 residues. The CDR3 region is CATRDHYYKKLF. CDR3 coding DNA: TGTGCCACCCGGGACCATTATTATAAGAAACTCTTT.

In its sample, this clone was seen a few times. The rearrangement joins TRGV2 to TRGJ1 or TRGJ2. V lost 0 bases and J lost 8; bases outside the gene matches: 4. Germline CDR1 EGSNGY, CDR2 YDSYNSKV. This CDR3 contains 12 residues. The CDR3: CATWDGMDKKLF. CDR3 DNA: TGTGCCACCTGGGACGGGATGGATAAGAAACTCTTT.

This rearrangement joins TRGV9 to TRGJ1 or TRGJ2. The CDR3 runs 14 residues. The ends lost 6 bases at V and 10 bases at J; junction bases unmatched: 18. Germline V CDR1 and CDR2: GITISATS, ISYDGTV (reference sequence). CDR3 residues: CALWPRIIWGKKLF. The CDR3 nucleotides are TGTGCCTTGTGGCCTCGAATAATATGGGGGAAGAAACTCTTT.

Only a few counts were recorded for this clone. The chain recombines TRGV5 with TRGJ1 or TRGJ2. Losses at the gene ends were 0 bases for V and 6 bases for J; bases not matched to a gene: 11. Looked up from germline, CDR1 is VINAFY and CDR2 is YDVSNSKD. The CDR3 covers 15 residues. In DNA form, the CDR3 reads TGTGCCACCTGGGACAGGCCCAAGGTTCGTTATAAGAAACTCTTT. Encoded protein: CATWDRPKVRYKKLF.